The clone carrying this TCR beta chain has just a few counts. Antigen unknown. The data derive from a study of OX40 agonist ivuxolimab in advanced cancers. About the study: Patients received ivuxolimab, an intravenous treatment, every 2 weeks at 0.01 to 10 mg/kg.

CDR3 size: 15 residues. With 5 bases clipped from V and 4 bases from J, the junction kept 5 bases outside the gene matches. CDR1 SGHVS and CDR2 FNYEAQ come from the germline V gene. Sequencing was performed with immunoSEQ multiplex PCR; in TCRdb, only in-frame clones are kept and a portion is missing. The data contain some 60,000 clones, about 90% of them seen just once; the ten biggest clones take up roughly 5.2%. Points from the study as a whole: Average numbers of expanded clones were greater in CD8+ T cells than in CD4+.

Sequencing used CD4+ or CD8+ T cells sorted from blood, obtained in a trial of the OX40 agonist ivuxolimab. The chain has TRBV7-6 and TRBJ2-1; 10 bases match TRBD2. This clonotype originated in an adult with an advanced solid tumor such as melanoma, head and neck, liver or kidney cancer. CDR3 sequence: CASSTRTSGYNEQFF. CDR3 DNA: TGTGCCAGCAGCACGAGGACTAGCGGTTACAATGAGCAGTTCTTC.